This T cell receptor (beta chain) was obtained from a study of T cells after posttransplantation cyclophosphamide. Findings and caveats of the study: Later blood repertoires were often dominated by clones from the donor CD8+ memory compartment.

CDR1 and CDR2 (germline): MNHEY, SVGAGI. V lost 7 bases to trimming and J lost 0 bases; unmatched junction nucleotides: 4. CDR3 length equals 14 residues. This clone turned up a few times. Its cognate antigen is unknown. Data came from immunoSEQ multiplex PCR; TCRdb stores just in-frame clones and leaves some out. The sample offers more than 35,000 clones and no singletons, the top ten holding roughly 2.5%. The source of this sequence is a man aged 50 or older in good health, CMV-negative, and a related stem cell transplant donor. The chain recombines TRBV6-5 with TRBJ2-3, with 7 bases matching TRBD2. The sequenced sample was PBMCs. The CDR3 nucleotides read TGTGCCAGCACCCTAGCGGATAGCACAGATACGCAGTATTTT. Protein sequence: CASTLADSTDTQYF.